The entry below gives a single T cell receptor beta chain sequence along with its context. This clonotype was seen more than once but under ten times. Its antigen is still unknown. No base quality values were provided; no much bigger clone lies one nucleotide off. Amplification of TCR beta CDR3 regions was carried out from RNA transcripts. For the first round of RT-PCR on the TCR CDR3, the HTBI primer set was used together with the Qiagen OneStep RT-PCR kit. The libraries were constructed in a second round of multiplex PCR and then size-selected and purified. Paired-end sequencing of the libraries was performed with 100 bp reads on an Illumina HiSeq2000. Per the authors' processing: SOAPnuke was used to process the raw data, with reads discarded if the reads contained adapters or uncalled bases, had a mean Phred below 15, or lacked an exact constant-primer or identifier match. COPE v1.2.5 was used to merge the high-quality paired reads, and each unique nucleotide sequence was defined as a clonotype. Clonotypes were aligned to IMGT TRBV, TRBD and TRBJ reference segments using MiTCR v1.1. Only V-J combinations with frequency above 0.0001, covering 99% to 99.2% of repertoires, were analysed. A TCS score was defined as the ratio between F50 (clonal expansion) and ExV (chaos), using BLOSUM62-based TCRdist between CDR3 peptides within each V-J. Welch's t-statistics and random forest reduced roughly 530 V-J features to fewer than 15, which were used in a naive Bayes classifier (R e1071). TCRdb passed the public sequencing reads through fastp at Q25 and MiXCR, retaining productive beta sequences. Rows matching on CDR3 protein sequence are summarized as one entry with the most common DNA and genes. The V and J calls come from TCRdb's annotation, not from the publication. The sample table shows roughly 360,000 distinct CDR3 sequences, and roughly 12% are seen once. The ten largest account for less than 25% of the sample.

The hyperthyroidism patients were between 18 and 65 years old and newly diagnosed, with a disease duration of less than 2 months. Patients with uncontrolled infections, other autoimmune diseases, pregnancy or lactation were excluded. Clinical symptoms, serum thyroxine and TRAb, thyroid ultrasound, and orbital computed tomography formed the basis for the diagnoses. For progressor patients, blood was drawn at the first diagnosis of hyperthyroidism, before any ophthalmopathy symptoms had appeared. PBMCs were isolated from about 9.1 ml of fresh peripheral blood by Ficoll-Paque density gradient centrifugation. Progressor patients were initially diagnosed with Graves' hyperthyroidism and developed ophthalmopathy during follow-up. Total RNA was extracted using Trizol reagent, and RNA quality was assessed on an Agilent 2100 Bioanalyzer. From a lookup of the germline V gene, CDR1 and CDR2 are SGHTA and FQGNSA. The CDR3 spans 14 residues, from the cysteine through the phenylalanine. Only the CDR3 part of the read is kept: 42 bases, read in frame from the first base. V is pruned by 5 bases and J by 0 bases, leaving 3 bases of the junction without a gene match.

These data belong to a study of T cells in Graves' hyperthyroidism and ophthalmopathy (dated by TCRdb to between 2018 and 2021). The study in broad terms: Peripheral blood samples were taken at initial diagnosis, before any treatment was given. In addition, the study compared T-cell repertoires in thyroid tissue and in blood from six Graves' hyperthyroidism patients. Following sampling, methimazole starting at 30 mg daily was given to hyperthyroidism patients, and high-dose intravenous methylprednisolone was given to ophthalmopathy patients. TCR Vbeta CDR3 sequencing of roughly 140 peripheral blood samples (under 45 ophthalmopathy, 70 to 85 hyperthyroidism and 17 progressor patients) is reported in the paper. A discovery cohort of 95 to 100 patients, 43 with Graves' ophthalmopathy and approximately 60 with stable Graves' hyperthyroidism, was used to find distinguishing TCR V-J signatures. Whether ophthalmopathy could be predicted prospectively was tested in an independent validation cohort made up of roughly 20 hyperthyroidism patients plus 17 patients who later progressed to ophthalmopathy. For training and testing, the roughly 93 patients in the discovery cohort were randomly divided in a 7:3 ratio. Overall study results and their limits: No statistical method was used to set the sample size in advance, and investigators knew the group allocation. In cross-validation, a model built on a 13 V-J signature told ophthalmopathy apart from stable hyperthyroidism with over 85% sensitivity and around 84% specificity, and in testing the same model reached 80%/75%. Most expanded thyroid clonotypes (frequency above 0.001) were also found in blood, which suggests that blood repertoires may mirror thyroid immune responses. In validation, the model predicted progression to ophthalmopathy with just under 71% sensitivity and 72% to 85% specificity, a median of 6.5 months before onset.

Recombination linked TRBV7-2 to TRBJ1-1; TRBD1 fits 7 bases in the junction. What was sequenced was blood. This TCR derives from a man aged 30 to 45 with Graves' hyperthyroidism that later progressed to Graves' ophthalmopathy. The CDR3 corresponds to CASSLQGVNTEAFF. The DNA sequence is as follows: TGTGCCAGCAGCCTCCAGGGGGTGAACACTGAAGCTTTCTTT. The CDR3 plus the reference TRBV7-2 and TRBJ1-1 genes for the other parts give the full variable domain: GAGVSQSPSNKVTEKGKDVELRCDPISGHTALYWYRQSLGQGLEFLIYFQGNSAPDKSGLPSDRFSAERTGGSVSTLTIQRTQQEDSAVYLCASSLQGVNTEAFFGQGTRLTVV.